This passage covers 5 T cell receptor beta chains from one sample sequenced in a study of blood T cell repertoires in COVID-19. Assay: immunoSEQ multiplex PCR; the TCRdb copy retains only in-frame clones and omits some. The data contain hundreds of thousands of clones, 88% of them seen just once; the ten biggest clones take up 2% to 2.5%. The material sequenced was PBMCs or T cells enriched from blood (not recorded which). Receptors originate from a woman in her 40s with acute COVID-19.

The rearrangement uses TRBV5-1 and TRBJ2-1; TRBD1 might be the D (5 bases). Between the trimmed V and J ends, which lost 4 bases and 8 bases, there was a span of 22 bases. This CDR3 has 16 residues. In germline, CDR1 is SGHRS, CDR2 YFSETQ. In DNA form, the CDR3 reads TGCGCCAGCAGCCATAACCCAGGGCCTGGGAAGGATGAGCAGTTCTTC. Amino acids: CASSHNPGPGKDEQFF.

This chain links TRBV6-5 with TRBJ2-7, with 7 nucleotides matching TRBD1. The CDR3 extends over 14 amino acids. Germline V gene sequence: CDR1 MNHEY, CDR2 SVGAGI. The junction had 10 bases not matched to a gene; V was cut back by 6 bases and J by 5 bases. As DNA, the CDR3 is TGTGCCAGCAGAGGGACAGTGTGGTACGACGAGCAGTACTTC. Its translation is CASRGTVWYDEQYF.

The chain employs TRBV13 and TRBJ2-7, with TRBD1 identical over 11 bases. Germline-derived CDR1 and CDR2 are PRHDT and FYEKMQ (reference sequence). After removal of 5 bases from V and 7 bases from J, the junction contained 7 bases not matched to a gene. This CDR3 contains 14 residues. Here the CDR3 reads CASSPRTGGREQYF. The CDR3 DNA is TGTGCCAGCAGCCCTCGGACAGGGGGCCGGGAGCAGTACTTC.

V gene TRBV11-2 combines with J gene TRBJ2-7; TRBD1 matches 11 bases. The CDR3 has 16 amino acids. The V and J ends lost 1 base and 2 bases, in that order; junction bases with no gene match: 4. CDR1 is SGHAT, CDR2 FQNNGV, per germline. The CDR3 sequence: CASSLGGQGAAYEQYF. CDR3 in DNA: TGTGCCAGCAGCTTAGGTGGACAGGGGGCAGCCTACGAGCAGTACTTC.

This sequence joins TRBV2 and TRBJ1-1, with 7 bases lining up with TRBD1. The CDR3 spans 13 residues. V shed 8 bases, J shed 2 bases, and the junction held 5 bases outside the gene matches. CDR1 is SNHLY, CDR2 FYNNEI, per germline. The DNA for the CDR3 is TGTGCCAGCCAAGACAGGGAAAACACTGAAGCTTTCTTT. Translated: CASQDRENTEAFF.